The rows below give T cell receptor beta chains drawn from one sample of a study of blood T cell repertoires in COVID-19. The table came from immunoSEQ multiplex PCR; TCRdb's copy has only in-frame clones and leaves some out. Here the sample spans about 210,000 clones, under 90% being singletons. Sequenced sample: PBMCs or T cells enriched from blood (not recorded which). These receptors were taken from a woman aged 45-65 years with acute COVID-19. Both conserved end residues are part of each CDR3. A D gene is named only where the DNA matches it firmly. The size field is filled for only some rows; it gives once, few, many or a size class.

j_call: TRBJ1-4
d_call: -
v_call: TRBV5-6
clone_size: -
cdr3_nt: TGTGCCAGCAGCTTGGCAGGGGATCTAGGAAAACTGTTTTTT
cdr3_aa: CASSLAGDLGKLFF

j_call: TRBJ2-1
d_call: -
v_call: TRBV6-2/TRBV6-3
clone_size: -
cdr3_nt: TGTGCCAGCAGTTACTCCCAGGCGGGTACTAATGAGCAGTTCTTC
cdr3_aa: CASSYSQAGTNEQFF

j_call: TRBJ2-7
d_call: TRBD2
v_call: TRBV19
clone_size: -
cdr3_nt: TGTGCCAGTAGGAATGTAGCGGGGCCTACCTACGAGCAGTACTTC
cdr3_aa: CASRNVAGPTYEQYF

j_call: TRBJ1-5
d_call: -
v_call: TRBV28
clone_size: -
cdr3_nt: TGTGCCAGCAGTTTAAGGGGTCTTCAGCCCCAGCATTTT
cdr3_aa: CASSLRGLQPQHF

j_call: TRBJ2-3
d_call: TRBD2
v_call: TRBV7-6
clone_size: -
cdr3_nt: TGTGCCAGCAGCCTGACTAGCGGGGGGCCCCTAGGATTTGATACGCAGTATTTT
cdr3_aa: CASSLTSGGPLGFDTQYF

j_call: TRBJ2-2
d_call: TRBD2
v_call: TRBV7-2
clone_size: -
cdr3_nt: TGTGCCAGCAGCCAACCATTCAGCGGGGCTTTCAACACCGGGGAGCTGTTTTTT
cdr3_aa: CASSQPFSGAFNTGELFF

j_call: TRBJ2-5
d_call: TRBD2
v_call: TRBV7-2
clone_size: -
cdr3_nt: TGTGCCAGCAGCTTAGTTCCAGCGGGAGGAGGGGAGACCCAGTACTTC
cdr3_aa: CASSLVPAGGGETQYF

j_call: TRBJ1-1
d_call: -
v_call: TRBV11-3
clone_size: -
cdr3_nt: TGTGCCAGCAGCTTAGATGCGGCGGTGAACACTGAAGCTTTCTTT
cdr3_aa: CASSLDAAVNTEAFF

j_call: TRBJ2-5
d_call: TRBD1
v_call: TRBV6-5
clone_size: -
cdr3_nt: TGTGCCAGCAGTTACTGGGACAGCCTGCAAGAGACCCAGTACTTC
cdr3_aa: CASSYWDSLQETQYF

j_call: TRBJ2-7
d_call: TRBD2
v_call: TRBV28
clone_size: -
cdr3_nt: TGTGCCAGCAGTTTAAGGTATGGGGTAGCGGGCTACGAGCAGTACTTC
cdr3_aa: CASSLRYGVAGYEQYF

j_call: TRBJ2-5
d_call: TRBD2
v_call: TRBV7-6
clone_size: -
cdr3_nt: TGTGCCAGCAGCCCCGCGGGAGGTAATCTCCAAGAGACCCAGTACTTC
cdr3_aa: CASSPAGGNLQETQYF

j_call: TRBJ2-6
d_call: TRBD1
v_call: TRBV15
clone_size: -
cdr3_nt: TGTGCCACCAGCAGAGATCGTTTGAGACAGGGGGCGCCTGGGGCCAACGTCCTGACTTTC
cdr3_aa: CATSRDRLRQGAPGANVLTF

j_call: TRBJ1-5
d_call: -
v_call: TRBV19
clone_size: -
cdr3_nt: TGTGCCAGTAGTACGACAGGCTATCAGCCCCAGCATTTT
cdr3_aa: CASSTTGYQPQHF

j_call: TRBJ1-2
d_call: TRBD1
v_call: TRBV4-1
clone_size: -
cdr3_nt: TGCGCCAGCAGCCAAGTGGACTTTATACCGGGACAGGGCTATGGCTACACCTTC
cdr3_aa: CASSQVDFIPGQGYGYTF

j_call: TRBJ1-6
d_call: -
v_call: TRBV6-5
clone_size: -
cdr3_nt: TGTGCCAGCAGTTACCACAGGGAGTACTCACCCCTCCACTTT
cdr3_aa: CASSYHREYSPLHF

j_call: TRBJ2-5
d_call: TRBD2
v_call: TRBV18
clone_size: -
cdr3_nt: TGTGCCAGCTCTCCCACTAGCGGGGGTCGGGAGACCCAGTACTTC
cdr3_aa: CASSPTSGGRETQYF

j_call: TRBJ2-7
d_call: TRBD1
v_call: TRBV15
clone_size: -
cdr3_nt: TGTGCCACCAGCAGAGATCGGGACAGGTACGAGCAGTACTTC
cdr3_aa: CATSRDRDRYEQYF

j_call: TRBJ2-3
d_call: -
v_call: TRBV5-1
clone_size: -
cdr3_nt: TGCGCCAGCAGCTTGGAGCCGCAAACAGATACGCAGTATTTT
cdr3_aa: CASSLEPQTDTQYF

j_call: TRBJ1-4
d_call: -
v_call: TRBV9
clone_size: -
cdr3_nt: TGTGCCAGCACCTCGGGGGGGGACACGGGAAATGAAAAACTGTTTTTT
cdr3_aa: CASTSGGDTGNEKLFF

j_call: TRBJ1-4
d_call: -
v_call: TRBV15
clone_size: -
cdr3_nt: TGTGCCACCAGCAGAGATATCCAGACTAATGAAAAACTGTTTTTT
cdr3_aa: CATSRDIQTNEKLFF

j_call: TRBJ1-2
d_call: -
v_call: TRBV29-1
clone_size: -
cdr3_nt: TGCAGCGTTGAACGCCGGGGACAAAGGATTGGCTACACCTTC
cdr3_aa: CSVERRGQRIGYTF

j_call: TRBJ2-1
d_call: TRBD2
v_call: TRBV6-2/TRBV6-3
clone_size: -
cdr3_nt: TGTGCCAGCAGTTACGCTCTGGGCGGGGGGGGATACAATGAGCAGTTCTTC
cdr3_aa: CASSYALGGGGYNEQFF

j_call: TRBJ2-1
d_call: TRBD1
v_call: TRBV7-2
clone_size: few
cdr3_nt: TGTGCCAGCACCAGAAGACAGGGGGCGAGGAATGAGCAGTTCTTC
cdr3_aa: CASTRRQGARNEQFF

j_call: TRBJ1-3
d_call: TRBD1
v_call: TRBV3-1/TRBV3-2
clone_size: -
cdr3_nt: TGTGCCAGCAGCCAACCTCAGGGGGCAGGTGGAAACACCATATATTTT
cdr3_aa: CASSQPQGAGGNTIYF

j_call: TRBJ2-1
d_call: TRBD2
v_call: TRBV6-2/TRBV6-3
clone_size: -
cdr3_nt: TGTGCCAGCAGTTTACTAGCGGGATCCTCCTACAATGAGCAGTTCTTC
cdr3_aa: CASSLLAGSSYNEQFF

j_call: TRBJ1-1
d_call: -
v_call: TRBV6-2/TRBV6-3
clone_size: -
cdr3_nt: TGTGCCAGCAGCCCCAGGGGCGGGACTGAAGCTTTCTTT
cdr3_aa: CASSPRGGTEAFF

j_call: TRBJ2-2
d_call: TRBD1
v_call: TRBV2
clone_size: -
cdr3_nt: TGTGCCAGCAAGAGACAGGGTGAGGGTTCCGGGGAGCTGTTTTTT
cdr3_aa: CASKRQGEGSGELFF

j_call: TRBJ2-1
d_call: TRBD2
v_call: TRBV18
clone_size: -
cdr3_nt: TGTGCCAGCTCACCACCGTCCGGGGGGGCTTACAATGAGCAGTTCTTC
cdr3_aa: CASSPPSGGAYNEQFF

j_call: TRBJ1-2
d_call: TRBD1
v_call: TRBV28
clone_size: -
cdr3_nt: TGTGCCAGCAGAACAACCGGGACAGGGCACTATGGCTACACCTTC
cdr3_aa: CASRTTGTGHYGYTF

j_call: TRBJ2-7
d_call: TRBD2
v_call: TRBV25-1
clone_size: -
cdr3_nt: TGTGCCAGCACCGCGACGGGGGGGCGCAGGTCCTACGAGCAGTACTTC
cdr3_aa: CASTATGGRRSYEQYF

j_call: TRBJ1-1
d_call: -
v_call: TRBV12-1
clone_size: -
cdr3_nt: TGTGCCAGCAGCTTCGCGATACCTGAAGCTTTCTTT
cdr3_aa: CASSFAIPEAFF

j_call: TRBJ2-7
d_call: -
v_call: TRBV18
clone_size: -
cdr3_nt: TGTGCCAGCTCACCTTCCAGGGCCCACGAGCAGTACTTC
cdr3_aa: CASSPSRAHEQYF

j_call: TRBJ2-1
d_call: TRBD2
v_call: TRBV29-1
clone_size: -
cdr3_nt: TGCAGCGTCACTAGCGGGGGGAGCTCCTACAATGAGCAGTTCTTC
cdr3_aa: CSVTSGGSSYNEQFF

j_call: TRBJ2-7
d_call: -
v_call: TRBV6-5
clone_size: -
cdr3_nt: TGTGCCAGCAGTTACTCGCAGGGCGTCGAGCAGTACTTC
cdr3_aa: CASSYSQGVEQYF

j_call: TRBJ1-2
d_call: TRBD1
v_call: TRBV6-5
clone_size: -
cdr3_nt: TGTGCCAGCAGTCCCTGGACAGGGCAGGGCTACACCTTC
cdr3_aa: CASSPWTGQGYTF

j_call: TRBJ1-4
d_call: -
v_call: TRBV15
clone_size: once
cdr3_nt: TGTGCCACCAGCAGGTCCCTAAAAACCAATGAAAAACTGTTTTTT
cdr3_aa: CATSRSLKTNEKLFF

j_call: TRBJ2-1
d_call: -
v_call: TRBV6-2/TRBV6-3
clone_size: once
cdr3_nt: TGTGCCAGCAGTTACTACCCCCCCTCGGGACACCCCTTCAATGAGCAGTTCTTC
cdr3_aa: CASSYYPPSGHPFNEQFF

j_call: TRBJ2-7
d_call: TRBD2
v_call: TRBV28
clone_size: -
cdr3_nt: TGTGCCAGCATCGGGACTACCCTTTACTCCTACGAGCAGTACTTC
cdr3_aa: CASIGTTLYSYEQYF

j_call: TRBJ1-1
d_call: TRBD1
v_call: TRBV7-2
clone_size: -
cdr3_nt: TGTGCCAGCAGCATGGGACAGTTGAACACTGAAGCTTTCTTT
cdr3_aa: CASSMGQLNTEAFF

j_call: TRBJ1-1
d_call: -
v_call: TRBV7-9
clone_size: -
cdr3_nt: TGTGCCAGCAGCTTAAGGACTCTAAACACTGAAGCTTTCTTT
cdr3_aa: CASSLRTLNTEAFF